Given below is one T cell receptor beta chain in context. No cognate antigen has been identified for it. No base quality values were provided; no much bigger clone lies one nucleotide off. Library creation used the immunoSEQ multiplex PCR assay. For most patients, genomic DNA was subjected to high-throughput TCR-beta CDR3 sequencing by Adaptive Biotechnologies. The authors' pipeline ran thus. TCR sequencing data were retrieved from Adaptive's ImmunoSEQ software for about 17 patients, whereas three other patients were processed with MiXCR and VDJtools. Because the origin of CDR3 nucleotide sequences shared between donor and recipient could not be assigned, those sequences were removed. Alloreactive clones required at least 2-fold expansion over unstimulated cells and minimum CFSE-low frequency of 0.002% (template counts) or 0.001% (read counts). Mappable clones were those detected in sequenced pre-transplant spleen, lymph node, or MLR CFSE-low populations of the donor or recipient. The cumulative frequency of alloreactive clones was calculated as a percentage of all sequences, weighted by copy number. What TCRdb holds here is the immuneACCESS table cut down to in-frame rearrangements. Part of the clones is not present; checked against another copy, under half of the missing clones reflect an unresolved V gene, and the others are unexplained. The D gene and trimming were derived from the DNA, and the V and J assignments and clone size from that table. This sample holds 20,000 or so clones; about four fifths were observed only once. Less than 2% of the sample comes from the top ten.

This sample was taken from a study of graft-versus-host responses after intestinal transplantation (dated by TCRdb to about 2021). Notes on the research overall: The transplants that recipients received were multivisceral, liver-intestinal, or isolated intestinal. Every recipient was given anti-thymocyte globulin induction, then maintenance tacrolimus and steroids for 2 to 3 years. Bulk TCR-beta CDR3 sequencing was used to track graft-versus-host and host-versus-graft alloreactive T cell clones in the graft, circulation and bone marrow after intestinal transplantation. To identify alloreactive clones, pre-transplant mixed lymphocyte reaction products were sequenced and compared with unstimulated pre-transplant donor and recipient T cells. A cohort of roughly 25 intestinal transplant recipients, including one retransplant, was enrolled, and a few patients lacking pretransplant specimens were excluded. A peak of at least 4% donor T cells among recipient peripheral blood mononuclear cells was the definition used for donor T cell macrochimerism. Rather than being sequenced by the commercial service, samples from a few later patients were sequenced in-house on an Illumina MiSeq and processed with MiXCR. Broad study findings and their caveats: Early after transplant, peak levels of circulating GvH clones were associated with declines in HvG clones. The conclusions were limited by the relatively low number and heterogeneity of the intestinal transplant patients. Patients with donor T cell macrochimerism had high GvH to HvG T cell clonal ratios in their allografts. GvH clones were detected in recipient bone marrow, and some appeared earlier in ileal mucosa or blood, consistent with an intestinal mucosal origin.

In the first month after transplant, blood samples were collected up to 4 times, and after that at least monthly when available. Compared with germline, V lacks 8 bases and J lacks 1 base; bases without a gene match: 4. The CDR3 has 13 amino acids, counting the end cysteine and phenylalanine. The read is trimmed to its CDR3 DNA, 39 bases read in frame from base 1. From a lookup of the germline V gene, CDR1 and CDR2 are WSHSY and SAAADI. The chain is made from TRBV10-2 and TRBJ2-7, with 8 bases aligning to TRBD2. This TCR was sampled from a human patient who received an intestinal transplant, so some T cells may come from the graft donor. Sequencing was performed on PBMCs, taken 14 days after transplant. This receptor has the CDR3 CASGSGSSYEQYF. The nucleotides are TGCGCCAGCGGGAGCGGGAGTTCCTACGAGCAGTACTTC.